Sequencing of this T cell receptor (beta chain) was carried out in a study of T cell clones after liver transplantation. The data were produced by immunoSEQ multiplex PCR, yet TCRdb's version contains in-frame clones alone and is incomplete. The data hold approximately 100,000 clones, with 84% observed a single time. V lost 7 bases and J 0 bases, leaving 17 bases between the germline ends. The CDR3 sequence is 16 residues long. Germline CDR1 is SGHRS and CDR2 is YFSETQ. Study-wide findings and caveats: A larger donor-reactive than third-party decline suggested partial antigen-specific deletion. Post-transplant, graft-donor-reactive CD4 TCRbeta sequences in blood dropped significantly in most of the 8 subjects. Rather than being deleted, graft donor-reactive T cells may have moved into the graft.

In regard to this clone: Antigen specificity is unknown.

The source of this sequence is a human patient who received a liver transplant. Some T cells may possibly be graft donor cells. The specimen comprised CD4+ T cells from blood, sampled roughly 50 months after liver transplant. The chain is built from TRBV5-1 and TRBJ2-1; D possibly uses TRBD1 or TRBD2 (5 bases each). The CDR3 here is CASAPGSGASYNEQFF. DNA for the CDR3: TGCGCCAGCGCCCCTGGGTCCGGGGCCTCCTACAATGAGCAGTTCTTC.